One sample yielded the 26 T cell receptor beta chains listed below, sequenced in a study of early T cells in non-severe SARS-CoV-2 infection. MiXCR, run by TCRdb on the 5' RACE reads, gives a single entry per CDR3 protein. Among over 50,000 distinct CDR3 sequences, 10% to 14% were seen once, and the ten largest hold 1.7%. The sequencing input was whole blood. These receptors all come from an adult who was a healthcare worker with PCR-confirmed SARS-CoV-2 infection or an uninfected control (not recorded which).

This clonotype was detected a few times. The V call is TRBV5-4, the J call TRBJ2-3, with a weak D call TRBD2 (7 bases). Germline values: CDR1 SGHNT, CDR2 YYREEE (reference sequence). The CDR3 runs 15 residues. The V and J ends lost 1 base and 3 bases respectively, with 12 bases between them. This chain's CDR3 is CASSLTGGRTDTQYF. The CDR3 nucleotides read TGTGCCAGCAGCTTGACGGGGGGCCGGACAGATACGCAGTATTTT. The full variable domain, rest sourced from reference TRBV5-4 and TRBJ2-3, is ETGVTQSPTHLIKTRGQQVTLRCSSQSGHNTVSWYQQALGQGPQFIFQYYREEENGRGNFPPRFSGLQFPNYSSELNVNALELDDSALYLCASSLTGGRTDTQYFGPGTRLTVL.

This clonotype was detected many times. The chain uses TRBV7-6 and TRBJ2-6; the D gene is possibly TRBD1 (6 bases). Germline lookup yields CDR1 SGHVS and CDR2 FNYEAQ. The CDR3 totals 15 residues. The ends were cut back, 3 bases at V and 7 bases at J, with 13 bases in the middle. The CDR3 region is CASSFSPGTANVLTF. The CDR3 coding sequence is TGTGCCAGCAGCTTTTCGCCCGGGACAGCCAACGTCCTGACTTTC. The whole variable domain, remainder taken from reference TRBV7-6 and TRBJ2-6, is GAGVSQSPRYKVTKRGQDVALRCDPISGHVSLYWYRQALGQGPEFLTYFNYEAQQDKSGLPNDRFSAERPEGSISTLTIQRTEQRDSAMYRCASSFSPGTANVLTFGAGSRLTVL.

This clonotype was counted a few times. This sequence joins TRBV29-1 and TRBJ2-2; 7 bases are a match to TRBD1. The CDR3 spans 16 residues. Germline V CDR1 and CDR2: SQVTM, ANQGSEA. The ends lost 7 bases at V and 2 bases at J; junction bases unmatched: 13. The CDR3 loop reads CSGRLPGQSNTGELFF. CDR3 nucleotides: TGCAGCGGACGACTGCCGGGACAGAGTAACACCGGGGAGCTGTTTTTT.

This clonotype was seen many times. V is TRBV20-1 and J is TRBJ2-1, with D tentatively TRBD2 (6 bases). CDR3 length: 14 residues. The ends were cut back, 0 bases at V and 1 base at J, with 7 bases in the middle. Germline CDR1 is DFQATT and CDR2 is SNEGSKA (reference sequence). The CDR3 protein is CSARETSSYNEQFF. The CDR3 nucleotides are TGCAGTGCTAGAGAGACTAGTTCCTACAATGAGCAGTTCTTC.

About this clonotype: Just one base apart from a much larger clone, this may be a read error. V usage is TRBV10-3 and J usage is TRBJ2-7; D gene uncertain. The V end was cut by 2 bases, the J end by 0 bases, with 14 bases between. Per germline, CDR1 ENHRY and CDR2 SYGVKD. The CDR3 has 16 amino acids. CDR3 DNA sequence: TGTGCCATCAGTGAGCTAAGCTCCCCGAGCTCCTACGAGCAGTACTTC. Translating it yields CAISELSSPSSYEQYF.

Only a few counts were recorded for this clonotype. The chain combines TRBV5-1 with TRBJ2-5, with TRBD2 matching 7 bases. With V trimmed by 0 bases and J by 1 base, 3 bases remained unmatched. Germline V gene sequence: CDR1 SGHRS, CDR2 YFSETQ. The CDR3 extends over 15 amino acids. The CDR3 reads CASSLGGGFQETQYF. As DNA, the CDR3 is TGCGCCAGCAGCTTGGGCGGGGGTTTCCAAGAGACCCAGTACTTC.

This clonotype was seen only a few times. V and J are TRBV20-1 and TRBJ1-2; the D gene is possibly TRBD1 (6 bases). The length of the CDR3 is 13 residues. V dropped 7 bases and J dropped 1 base, with 13 bases sitting between them. Germline CDR1 DFQATT, CDR2 SNEGSKA (reference sequence). The CDR3 is CSVPNRDNYGYTF. CDR3 DNA sequence: TGCAGTGTTCCCAACAGGGATAACTATGGCTACACCTTC.

This clonotype came up many times. The genes are TRBV7-9 and TRBJ1-1; 12 bases are shared with TRBD1. The ends lost 5 bases at V and 4 bases at J; junction bases unmatched: 8. Germline V gene sequence: CDR1 SEHNR, CDR2 FQNEAQ (reference sequence). The CDR3 spans 16 residues. Here the CDR3 reads CASSHGTGGPRTEAFF. CDR3 nucleotides: TGTGCCAGCAGCCACGGGACAGGGGGCCCCCGCACTGAAGCTTTCTTT. Drawing the rest from reference TRBV7-9 and TRBJ1-1, the complete variable domain is DTGVSQNPRHKITKRGQNVTFRCDPISEHNRLYWYRQTLGQGPEFLTYFQNEAQLEKSRLLSDRFSAERPKGSFSTLEIQRTEQGDSAMYLCASSHGTGGPRTEAFFGQGTRLTVV.

The V gene is TRBV28, the J gene TRBJ2-1; D might be TRBD1 or TRBD2, each matching 6 bases. The CDR3 totals 13 residues. The V and J ends lost 6 bases and 8 bases respectively, with 14 bases between them. The germline V gene encodes CDR1 MDHEN and CDR2 SYDVKM. As DNA, the CDR3 is TGTGCCAGCAGAAAGGGGGGCCTGGATGAGCAGTTCTTC. The encoded protein is CASRKGGLDEQFF.

The CDR3 here is CASSVVRGGTGELFF. CDR3 DNA: TGTGCCAGCAGCGTAGTTCGGGGAGGCACCGGGGAGCTGTTTTTT. The chain is built from TRBV9 and TRBJ2-2; D possibly corresponds to TRBD2 (6 bases). The V end lost 0 bases, the J end lost 4 bases, and 10 bases lay between the germline ends. The CDR3 is made up of 15 amino acids. CDR1 SGDLS and CDR2 YYNGEE come from the germline V gene.

As regards this clonotype: One base away lies a much larger clone, so this may be a sequencing read error. Lacking the conserved final phenylalanine or tryptophan, this CDR3 likely reflects a read error. V is TRBV5-6 and J is TRBJ1-4; no reliable D call. The germline V and J ends were trimmed by 0 bases and 5 bases, with 5 bases remaining between them. The CDR3 has 13 residues. Germline V gene data show CDR1 as SGHDT and CDR2 as YYEEEE. CDR3 DNA: TGTGCCAGCAGCTTGGCCGGCAATGAAAAACTGTTTATT. Amino acids: CASSLAGNEKLFI.

On this clonotype itself: One junction end disagrees with the germline gene, perhaps due to a read error. This rearrangement joins TRBV3-1 to TRBJ1-1, with no clear D. Germline-derived CDR1 and CDR2 are LGHDT and YNNKEL (reference sequence). The CDR3 is 16 amino acids. The CDR3 DNA reads TGTGTCAGCAGCCTTGACACAACCAGCGGGAACACTGAAGCTTTCTTT. It is translated as CVSSLDTTSGNTEAFF. Variable domain in full (rest from reference TRBV3-1 and TRBJ1-1): DTAVSQTPKYLVTQMGNDKSIKCEQNLGHDTMYWYKQDSKKFLKIMFSYNNKELIINETVPNRFSPKSPDKAHLNLHINSLELGDSAVYFCVSSLDTTSGNTEAFFGQGTRLTVV.

The chain is built from TRBV7-2 and TRBJ1-5; D is uncertain. Trimming shortened V by 0 bases and J by 2 bases, and 11 bases separated the two germline ends. CDR1 SGHTA and CDR2 FQGNSA come from the germline V gene. This CDR3 is built from 16 residues. The CDR3 DNA reads TGTGCCAGCAGCTTAGCTAGGAACTCTGGCAATCAGCCCCAGCATTTT. It encodes CASSLARNSGNQPQHF.

This clonotype occurred many times. This chain links TRBV20-1 with TRBJ2-5; 10 bases are shared with TRBD2. V was clipped by 6 bases and J by 2 bases; unmatched bases: 9. Germline values: CDR1 DFQATT, CDR2 SNEGSKA (reference sequence). The CDR3 extends over 15 amino acids. CDR3 region: CSAVSVAGGQETQYF. The CDR3 DNA reads as TGCAGTGCGGTCTCGGTAGCGGGGGGACAAGAGACCCAGTACTTC.

This clonotype was seen more than once but under ten times. The chain has TRBV12-3 or TRBV12-4 and TRBJ2-5; 11 bases agree with TRBD2. J was trimmed by 2 bases and V by 6 bases; bases with no gene match: 5. This CDR3 is 15 amino acids long. CDR3: CASSPRLAGQETQYF. CDR3 bases: TGTGCCAGCAGCCCGAGACTAGCGGGGCAAGAGACCCAGTACTTC.

V and J are TRBV20-1 and TRBJ2-4; perhaps D is TRBD1 or TRBD2 (5 bases each). Germline V gene data show CDR1 as DFQATT and CDR2 as SNEGSKA (reference sequence). Trimming removed 5 bases from V and 3 bases from J, with 17 bases in between. The CDR3 has 15 amino acids. DNA for the CDR3: TGCAGTGCTGAGGGACCCCAAGTCGGCAAAAACATTCAGTACTTC. This codes for CSAEGPQVGKNIQYF.

In DNA form, the CDR3 reads TGCGCCAGCAGCCCGGGCGGGGCGCAGGCTCGGAATGAGCAGTTCTTC. Translation: CASSPGGAQARNEQFF. The chain has TRBV5-1 and TRBJ2-1; a possible D gene is TRBD2 (6 bases). The CDR3 consists of 16 residues. V was clipped by 4 bases and J by 7 bases, with 21 bases between them. The germline CDR1 and CDR2 sequences are SGHRS and YFSETQ.

This clonotype was seen a handful of times. The chain has TRBV18 and TRBJ2-2; D gene unclear. The CDR3 loop spans 16 amino acids. Germline-derived CDR1 and CDR2 are KGHSH and LQKENI. V was cut by 4 bases and J by 0 bases, with 12 bases left in between. The CDR3 DNA follows: TGTGCCAGCTCACTCTTCCCGCCCGCGAACACCGGGGAGCTGTTTTTT. Translation: CASSLFPPANTGELFF. The full variable domain, in which reference TRBV18 and TRBJ2-2 provide the parts outside the CDR3, is NAGVMQNPRHLVRRRGQEARLRCSPMKGHSHVYWYRQLPEEGLKFMVYLQKENIIDESGMPKERFSAEFPKEGPSILRIQQVVRGDSAAYFCASSLFPPANTGELFFGEGSRLTVL.

This clonotype appeared a few times. This chain links TRBV29-1 with TRBJ2-7; 9 positions agree with TRBD1. Trimming took 6 bases from V and 5 from J; bases not matched to a gene: 2. CDR1 and CDR2 (germline): SQVTM, ANQGSEA. CDR3 length equals 11 residues. CDR3 in amino acids: CSVGTGNEQYF. As DNA, the CDR3 is TGCAGCGTGGGGACAGGGAACGAGCAGTACTTC.

This clonotype was seen repeatedly, ten times or more. The chain uses TRBV20-1 and TRBJ1-2; 7 bases are shared with TRBD1. Germline CDR1 DFQATT, CDR2 SNEGSKA (reference sequence). The CDR3 is 13 residues long. J lost 4 bases, V lost 5 bases, and 7 bases had no gene match. In nucleotides, the CDR3 is TGCAGTGCTTGGATGGGACAGAGCTATGGCTACACCTTC. It is translated as CSAWMGQSYGYTF.

The chain carries TRBV29-1 and TRBJ2-5; D unresolved. Germline values: CDR1 SQVTM, CDR2 ANQGSEA. V was cut by 6 bases and J by 3 bases, with 11 bases left in between. This CDR3 spans 12 amino acids. The CDR3, as DNA: TGCAGCGTCCCTTGGGCTGAAGAGACCCAGTACTTC. As protein: CSVPWAEETQYF.

J is TRBJ2-3 and V is TRBV7-9; TRBD1 matches 10 bases. Germline CDR1 and CDR2: SEHNR and FQNEAQ (reference sequence). The CDR3 is 15 residues long. The V segment lost 5 bases and the J segment 6 bases; nucleotides outside the gene matches: 8. In DNA form, the CDR3 reads TGTGCCAGCAGCCCGACGACAGGGGGCTCCGATACGCAGTATTTT. Translated: CASSPTTGGSDTQYF. Variable domain in full (rest from reference TRBV7-9 and TRBJ2-3): DTGVSQNPRHKITKRGQNVTFRCDPISEHNRLYWYRQTLGQGPEFLTYFQNEAQLEKSRLLSDRFSAERPKGSFSTLEIQRTEQGDSAMYLCASSPTTGGSDTQYFGPGTRLTVL.

The V and J genes are TRBV6-4 and TRBJ2-7; 7 bases are shared with TRBD1. Trimming at V came to 6 bases and at J to 2 bases, leaving 16 bases not matched to a gene. In germline, CDR1 is MRHNA, CDR2 SNTAGT. The CDR3 is 17 residues long. In DNA, the CDR3 is TGTGCCAGCAGGGGGGACAGCTGCGCTTATTTCACCTACGAGCAGTACTTC. Protein: CASRGDSCAYFTYEQYF.

There are many counts of this clonotype. The chain has TRBV9 and TRBJ2-1; D gene uncertain. CDR1 and CDR2 (germline): SGDLS, YYNGEE. The CDR3 is made up of 13 amino acids. Trimming removed 0 bases at V and 3 bases at J, with 4 bases between. The DNA for the CDR3 is TGTGCCAGCAGCGTAGCTGACTACAATGAGCAGTTCTTC. It yields the protein CASSVADYNEQFF.

The rearrangement uses TRBV5-4 and TRBJ1-3; D is perhaps TRBD1 (6 bases). The CDR3 totals 16 residues. The V and J ends lost 3 bases and 0 bases respectively, with 13 bases between them. Germline V gene data show CDR1 as SGHNT and CDR2 as YYREEE (reference sequence). The CDR3 reads CASSSGQPGSGNTIYF. The CDR3 nucleotides read TGTGCCAGCAGCTCAGGACAGCCCGGCTCTGGAAACACCATATATTTT.

In its sample, this clonotype was seen many times. In DNA, the CDR3 is TGTGCCAGCAGTGACTCGGCGGGGTCTTATACGCAGTATTTT. Protein product: CASSDSAGSYTQYF. The chain is built from TRBV6-4 and TRBJ2-3; D might be TRBD2 (6 bases). CDR1 is MRHNA and CDR2 is SNTAGT in the germline V gene. CDR3 length: 14 residues. With 0 bases removed from V and 7 bases from J, the gap between germline ends came to 11 bases.